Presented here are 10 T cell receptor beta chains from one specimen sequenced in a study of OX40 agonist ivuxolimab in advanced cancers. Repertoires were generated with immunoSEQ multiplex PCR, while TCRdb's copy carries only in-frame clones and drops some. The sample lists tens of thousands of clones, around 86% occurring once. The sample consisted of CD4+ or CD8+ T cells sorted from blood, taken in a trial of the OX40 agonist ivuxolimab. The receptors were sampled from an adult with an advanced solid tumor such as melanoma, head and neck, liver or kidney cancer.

The CDR3 DNA is TGTGCCAGCAGTCCCTCTCCGGACGGATACAATGAGCAGTTCTTC. The encoded protein is CASSPSPDGYNEQFF. The chain is built from TRBV28 and TRBJ2-1; D is undetermined. The CDR3 contains 15 residues. Trimming pared 5 bases from V and 4 bases from J, leaving 15 bases between. Germline CDR1 and CDR2: MDHEN and SYDVKM. Full variable domain (missing parts from reference TRBV28 and TRBJ2-1): DVKVTQSSRYLVKRTGEKVFLECVQDMDHENMFWYRQDPGLGLRLIYFSYDVKMKEKGDIPEGYSVSREKKERFSLILESASTNQTSMYLCASSPSPDGYNEQFFGPGTRLTVL.

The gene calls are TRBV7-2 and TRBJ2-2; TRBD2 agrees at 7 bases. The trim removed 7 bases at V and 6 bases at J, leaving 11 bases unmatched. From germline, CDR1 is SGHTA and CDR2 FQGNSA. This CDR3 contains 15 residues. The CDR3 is CASTWTSGGAGELFF. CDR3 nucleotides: TGTGCCAGCACCTGGACTAGTGGGGGGGCCGGGGAGCTGTTTTTT.

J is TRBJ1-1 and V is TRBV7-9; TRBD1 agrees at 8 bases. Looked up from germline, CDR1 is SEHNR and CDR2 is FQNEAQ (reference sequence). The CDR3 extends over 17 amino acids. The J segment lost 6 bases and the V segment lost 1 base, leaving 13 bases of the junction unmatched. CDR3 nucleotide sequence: TGTGCCAGCAGCTTAGTCTCGGACAGGGTTCTAGTTTCTGAAGCTTTCTTT. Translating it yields CASSLVSDRVLVSEAFF.

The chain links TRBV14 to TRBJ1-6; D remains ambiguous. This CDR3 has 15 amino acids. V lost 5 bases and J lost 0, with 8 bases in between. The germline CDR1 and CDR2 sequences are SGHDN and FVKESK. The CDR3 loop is CASSLVGSYNSPLHF. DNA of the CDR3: TGTGCCAGCAGCTTAGTGGGCTCCTATAATTCACCCCTCCACTTT. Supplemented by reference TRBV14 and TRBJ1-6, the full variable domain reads EAGVTQFPSHSVIEKGQTVTLRCDPISGHDNLYWYRRVMGKEIKFLLHFVKESKQDESGMPNNRFLAERTGGTYSTLKVQPAELEDSGVYFCASSLVGSYNSPLHFGNGTRLTVT.

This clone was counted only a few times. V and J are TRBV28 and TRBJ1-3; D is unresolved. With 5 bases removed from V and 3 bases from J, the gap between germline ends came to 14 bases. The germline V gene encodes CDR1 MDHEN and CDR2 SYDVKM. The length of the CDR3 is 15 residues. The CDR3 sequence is CASSVGRSVGNTIYF. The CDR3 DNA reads TGTGCCAGCAGTGTCGGTCGCTCGGTTGGAAACACCATATATTTT.

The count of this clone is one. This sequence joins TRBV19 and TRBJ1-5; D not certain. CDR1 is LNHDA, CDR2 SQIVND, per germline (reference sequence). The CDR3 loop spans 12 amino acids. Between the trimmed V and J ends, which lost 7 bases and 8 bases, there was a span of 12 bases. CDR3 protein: CASTNVAEPQHF. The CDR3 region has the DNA TGTGCCAGTACCAACGTGGCTGAGCCCCAGCATTTT. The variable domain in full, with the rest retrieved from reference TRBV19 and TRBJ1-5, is DGGITQSPKYLFRKEGQNVTLSCEQNLNHDAMYWYRQDPGQGLRLIYYSQIVNDFQKGDIAEGYSVSREKKESFPLTVTSAQKNPTAFYLCASTNVAEPQHFGDGTRLSIL.

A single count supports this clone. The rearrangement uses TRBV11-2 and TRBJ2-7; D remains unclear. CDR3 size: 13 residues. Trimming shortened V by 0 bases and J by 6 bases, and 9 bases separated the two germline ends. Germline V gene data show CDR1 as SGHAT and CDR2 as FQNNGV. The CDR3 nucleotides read TGTGCCAGCAGCTTAGAGTTCAGAATCGAGCAGTACTTC. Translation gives CASSLEFRIEQYF.

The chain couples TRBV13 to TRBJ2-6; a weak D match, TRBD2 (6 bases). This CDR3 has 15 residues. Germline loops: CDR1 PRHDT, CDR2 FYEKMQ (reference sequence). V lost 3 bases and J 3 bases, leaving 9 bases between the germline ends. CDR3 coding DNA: TGTGCCAGCAGCTTCACCGGGAGTGGGGCCAACGTCCTGACTTTC. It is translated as CASSFTGSGANVLTF.

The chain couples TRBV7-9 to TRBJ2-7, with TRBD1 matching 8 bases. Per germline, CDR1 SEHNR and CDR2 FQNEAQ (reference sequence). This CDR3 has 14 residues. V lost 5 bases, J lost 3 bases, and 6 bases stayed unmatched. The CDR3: CASSLPGQGYEQYF. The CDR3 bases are TGTGCCAGCAGCCTCCCAGGACAGGGCTACGAGCAGTACTTC.

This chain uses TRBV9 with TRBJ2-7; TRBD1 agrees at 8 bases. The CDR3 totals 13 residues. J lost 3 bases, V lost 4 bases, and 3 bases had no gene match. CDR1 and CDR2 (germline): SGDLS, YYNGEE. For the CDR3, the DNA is TGTGCCAGCAGCCCCGGACAGGGCTACGAGCAGTACTTC. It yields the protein CASSPGQGYEQYF.